Following are 27 T cell receptor beta chains from one sample sequenced in a study of graft-versus-host responses after intestinal transplantation. Generated by immunoSEQ multiplex PCR, the TCRdb table keeps only in-frame clones and is missing some. The repertoire holds about 9,800 clones, with around 91% as singletons. Sequences were derived from PBMCs, sampled roughly 46 days after intestinal transplant. Receptor source: a human patient who received an intestinal transplant, so some T cells may come from the graft donor.

The J gene is TRBJ2-7, the V gene TRBV12-5, with D perhaps matching TRBD2 (5 bases). The V gene's germline CDR1 is LGHNT and CDR2 FRNRAP. The CDR3 is 13 residues long. Trimming removed 2 bases from V and 4 bases from J, with 9 bases in between. Here the CDR3 reads CASGLTRGYEQYF. The CDR3 DNA reads TGTGCTAGTGGTTTGACCCGGGGATACGAGCAGTACTTC.

The rearrangement links TRBV7-9 to TRBJ1-1, with 7 nucleotides matching TRBD1. The CDR3 is 14 amino acids. Per the germline V gene, CDR1 is SEHNR and CDR2 is FQNEAQ (reference sequence). V shed 2 bases, J shed 1 base, and the junction held 1 base outside the gene matches. The CDR3 loop is CASSLKGANTEAFF. Here the CDR3 DNA reads TGTGCCAGCAGCTTAAAGGGGGCGAACACTGAAGCTTTCTTT.

The DNA of the CDR3 is TGTGCCAGCAGCGTAGAAGGGACCGAAAAACTGTTTTTT. It yields the protein CASSVEGTEKLFF. The chain has TRBV9 and TRBJ1-4; D may be TRBD1 (5 bases). Germline V CDR1 and CDR2: SGDLS, YYNGEE. The CDR3 has 13 amino acids. V was shortened by 0 bases and J by 8 bases, with 8 bases between the two germline ends.

The chain recombines TRBV6-5 with TRBJ1-2; D not certain. Trimming pared 4 bases from V and 4 bases from J, leaving 19 bases between. Germline lookup yields CDR1 MNHEY and CDR2 SVGAGI. The length of the CDR3 is 16 residues. DNA for the CDR3: TGTGCCAGCAGTTGCATCACTATGCGAAAGACCTATGGCTACACCTTC. It encodes CASSCITMRKTYGYTF.

The chain couples TRBV21-1 to TRBJ2-3; the D call TRBD2 from the table was never checked on the DNA. TRBV21-1 counts as a pseudogene. CDR3 length: 18 amino acids. CDR3: CASSKSPGSLVSTDTQYF. The CDR3 DNA follows: TGTGCCAGCAGCAAATCTCCCGGGTCCCTCGTTAGCACAGATACGCAGTATTTT.

The chain joins TRBV29-1 to TRBJ2-1; maybe TRBD2 (5 bases). Trimming stripped 4 bases from V and 4 bases from J, with 8 bases between. The CDR3 has 12 amino acids. CDR1 is SQVTM, CDR2 ANQGSEA, per germline. The CDR3 here is CSVVRGYNEQFF. CDR3 sequence (DNA): TGCAGCGTTGTAAGAGGGTACAATGAGCAGTTCTTC.

The CDR3 reads CASSHIRLEFGNTIYF. Here the CDR3 DNA reads TGTGCCAGCAGCCATATACGGTTGGAGTTTGGAAACACCATATATTTT. This chain links TRBV7-2 with TRBJ1-3; D gene unclear. CDR3 size: 16 residues. Trimming removed 5 bases from V and 3 bases from J, with 17 bases in between. Germline V gene data show CDR1 as SGHTA and CDR2 as FQGNSA.

The chain employs TRBV4-1 and TRBJ1-1; unclear D gene. Trimming pared 8 bases from V and 2 bases from J, leaving 15 bases between. Germline-derived CDR1 and CDR2 are MGHRA and YSYEKL. The CDR3 consists of 14 residues. As DNA, the CDR3 is TGCGCCAGCGGTTCGGGAGCGGTAAACACTGAAGCTTTCTTT. It is translated as CASGSGAVNTEAFF.

The gene calls are TRBV10-1 and TRBJ1-6; TRBD1 matches at 9 bases. The V segment lost 2 bases and the J segment 3 bases; nucleotides outside the gene matches: 11. The CDR3 sequence is 19 residues long. Germline assignment: CDR1 WNHNN and CDR2 SYGVQD (reference sequence). CDR3 in amino acids: CASSEAGQGSGYYNSPLHF. CDR3 nucleotides: TGCGCCAGCAGTGAGGCCGGACAGGGGTCCGGGTACTATAATTCACCCCTCCACTTT.

This sequence joins TRBV6-5 and TRBJ2-2, with D unresolved. The V gene lost 2 bases and the J gene lost 4 bases, with 5 bases spanning the gap. This CDR3 is 13 amino acids long. The germline V gene has CDR1 MNHEY and CDR2 SVGAGI. The CDR3 is CASSYVSTGELFF. DNA for the CDR3: TGTGCCAGCAGTTACGTTAGCACCGGGGAGCTGTTTTTT.

The chain recombines TRBV4-1 with TRBJ2-1; no clear D gene. The germline gives CDR1 MGHRA, CDR2 YSYEKL. The CDR3 extends over 19 amino acids. Trimming took 4 bases from V and 8 from J, leaving 30 bases between them. The CDR3 region is CASSPQVLKTGPTGYEQFF. The CDR3 nucleotides read TGCGCCAGCAGCCCCCAAGTTCTCAAAACCGGGCCTACTGGCTATGAGCAGTTCTTC.

The CDR3 DNA follows: TGCGCCAGCAGCCAAGAGGCGAGCTCCTACGAGCAGTACTTC. Its translation: CASSQEASSYEQYF. The rearrangement uses TRBV4-1 and TRBJ2-7; D gene uncertain. The germline gives CDR1 MGHRA, CDR2 YSYEKL. V was cut by 0 bases and J by 0 bases, with 6 bases left in between. This CDR3 region has 14 residues.

The chain couples TRBV27 to TRBJ1-5; D ambiguous. Germline V gene sequence: CDR1 MNHEY, CDR2 SMNVEV (reference sequence). V lost 5 bases and J 7 bases, leaving 15 bases between the germline ends. The CDR3 spans 14 residues. CDR3 region: CASSNGFEGQPQHF. As DNA, the CDR3 is TGTGCCAGCAGTAACGGATTTGAGGGACAGCCCCAGCATTTT.

The chain recombines TRBV11-3 with TRBJ1-2, with D uncertain. This CDR3 is built from 11 residues. Germline V lookup: CDR1 SGHNT, CDR2 YENEEA. V was pared by 0 bases and J by 8 bases, with 4 bases between. The DNA of the CDR3 is TGTGCCAGCAGCTTAGACTCCGGCTACACCTTC. Residues: CASSLDSGYTF.

This chain connects TRBV6-5 to TRBJ1-2; tentatively, D is TRBD1 (6 bases). Trimming cost V 4 bases and J 4 bases, with 16 bases left between them. Germline CDR1 is MNHEY and CDR2 is SVGAGI. The CDR3 totals 15 residues. CDR3 coding DNA: TGTGCCAGCAGTTTAACAGGGTCCCCTGTCTATGGCTACACCTTC. This gives the protein CASSLTGSPVYGYTF.

This chain links TRBV4-1 with TRBJ1-2, with 8 bases matching TRBD1. V dropped 1 base and J dropped 5; count of bases not matched to a gene: 9. The CDR3 consists of 16 residues. Germline V CDR1 and CDR2: MGHRA, YSYEKL. CDR3 loop: CASSQGQGPGWYGYTF. The CDR3 region has the DNA TGCGCCAGCAGCCAAGGACAGGGGCCGGGGTGGTATGGCTACACCTTC.

V usage is TRBV7-2 and J usage is TRBJ2-2; TRBD1 might be the D (6 bases). The CDR3 is 15 amino acids. V lost 5 bases, J lost 4 bases, and 14 bases lay in between. Per germline, CDR1 SGHTA and CDR2 FQGNSA. CDR3 sequence (DNA): TGTGCCAGCAGCAATTGGGGGCAATTCACCGGGGAGCTGTTTTTT. Translated, it gives CASSNWGQFTGELFF.

The V call is TRBV19, the J call TRBJ2-7, with TRBD2 as a possible D gene (6 bases). The CDR3 spans 15 residues. From germline, CDR1 is LNHDA and CDR2 SQIVND (reference sequence). Trimming pared 3 bases from V and 6 bases from J, leaving 18 bases between. In DNA form, the CDR3 reads TGTGCCAGTAGTATGGCGGCTGGAGGGTTCCTCGAGCAGTACTTC. Translated: CASSMAAGGFLEQYF.

This sequence joins TRBV27 and TRBJ1-5, with D possibly being TRBD1 (6 bases). Trimming took 4 bases from V and 7 from J, leaving 20 bases between them. This CDR3 has 16 amino acids. Germline assignment: CDR1 MNHEY and CDR2 SMNVEV (reference sequence). The CDR3 DNA is TGTGCCAGCAGTTCCATACGTGACAGGTGCGACCAGCCCCAGCATTTT. Translated: CASSSIRDRCDQPQHF.

V gene TRBV10-3 combines with J gene TRBJ1-6; 7 nucleotides agree with TRBD1. The trim removed 4 bases at V and 9 bases at J, leaving 6 bases unmatched. In germline, CDR1 is ENHRY, CDR2 SYGVKD. This CDR3 has 14 amino acids. CDR3 nucleotides: TGTGCCATCAGTGGCGGGACAGTGAGTTCACCCCTCCACTTT. Translation: CAISGGTVSSPLHF.

The chain combines TRBV5-1 with TRBJ2-5; possible D gene TRBD1, 5 bases. The CDR3 is 14 amino acids. CDR1 is SGHRS, CDR2 YFSETQ, per germline. With 2 bases removed from V and 3 bases from J, the gap between germline ends came to 11 bases. The CDR3 coding sequence is TGCGCCAGCAGCTTCGGACACCAGAAAGAGACCCAGTACTTC. Amino acids: CASSFGHQKETQYF. The complete variable domain, with remaining parts taken from reference TRBV5-1 and TRBJ2-5, reads KAGVTQTPRYLIKTRGQQVTLSCSPISGHRSVSWYQQTPGQGLQFLFEYFSETQRNKGNFPGRFSGRQFSNSRSEMNVSTLELGDSALYLCASSFGHQKETQYFGPGTRLLVL.

A note on this clone: The junction differs from germline at one of its ends, possibly a read error. The rearrangement joins TRBV19 to TRBJ2-7; 8 bases line up with TRBD1. Per germline, CDR1 LNHDA and CDR2 SQIVND (reference sequence). The CDR3 is 14 residues long. The CDR3 protein is CASSTGTGPYEQYF. The CDR3 DNA follows: TGTGCCAGCAGTACCGGGACAGGCCCCTACGAGCAGTACTTC.

The genes are TRBV6-5 and TRBJ1-1, with D perhaps TRBD1 (5 bases). The CDR3 spans 14 residues. V lost 4 bases and J lost 2, with 11 bases in between. Germline loops: CDR1 MNHEY, CDR2 SVGAGI. The CDR3 loop is CASSSGGFNTEAFF. CDR3 nucleotide sequence: TGTGCCAGCAGTTCCGGGGGGTTTAACACTGAAGCTTTCTTT.

The rearrangement joins TRBV5-3 to TRBJ1-2, with no clear D. TRBV5-3 is an ORF, and what it does is uncertain. The CDR3 runs to 15 residues. V was pared by 3 bases and J by 4 bases, with 16 bases between. The CDR3: CARSSTWPRGYGYTF. In DNA, the CDR3 is TGTGCCAGAAGCTCGACCTGGCCACGGGGCTATGGCTACACCTTC.

This chain links TRBV28 with TRBJ1-5; tentative D call: TRBD1 (5 bases). Looked up from germline, CDR1 is MDHEN and CDR2 is SYDVKM. This CDR3 has 14 residues. Trimming cost V 3 bases and J 3 bases, with 9 bases left between them. CDR3 residues: CASSLGGPNQPQHF. CDR3 nucleotides: TGTGCCAGCAGTTTGGGGGGTCCCAATCAGCCCCAGCATTTT. Variable domain in full (rest from reference TRBV28 and TRBJ1-5): DVKVTQSSRYLVKRTGEKVFLECVQDMDHENMFWYRQDPGLGLRLIYFSYDVKMKEKGDIPEGYSVSREKKERFSLILESASTNQTSMYLCASSLGGPNQPQHFGDGTRLSIL.

The chain joins TRBV13 to TRBJ2-7; tentative D call: TRBD1 (5 bases). Trimming stripped 2 bases from V and 3 bases from J, with 8 bases between. This CDR3 contains 13 residues. From germline, CDR1 is PRHDT and CDR2 FYEKMQ (reference sequence). CDR3 residues: CASSLLGVYEQYF. Here the CDR3 DNA reads TGTGCCAGCAGCTTACTAGGGGTCTACGAGCAGTACTTC.

Points on this clone: The sample holds other DNA sequences that translate to the same CDR3. The rearrangement uses TRBV5-1 and TRBJ1-5; 7 bases match TRBD1. The CDR3 extends over 19 amino acids. Germline CDR1 and CDR2: SGHRS and YFSETQ. J gave up 0 bases and V 0 bases, and 12 bases lay outside the gene matches. CDR3 in amino acids: CASSLGGGGASFSNQPQHF. The DNA of the CDR3 is TGCGCCAGCAGCTTGGGGGGAGGGGGCGCTTCTTTTAGCAATCAGCCCCAGCATTTT.